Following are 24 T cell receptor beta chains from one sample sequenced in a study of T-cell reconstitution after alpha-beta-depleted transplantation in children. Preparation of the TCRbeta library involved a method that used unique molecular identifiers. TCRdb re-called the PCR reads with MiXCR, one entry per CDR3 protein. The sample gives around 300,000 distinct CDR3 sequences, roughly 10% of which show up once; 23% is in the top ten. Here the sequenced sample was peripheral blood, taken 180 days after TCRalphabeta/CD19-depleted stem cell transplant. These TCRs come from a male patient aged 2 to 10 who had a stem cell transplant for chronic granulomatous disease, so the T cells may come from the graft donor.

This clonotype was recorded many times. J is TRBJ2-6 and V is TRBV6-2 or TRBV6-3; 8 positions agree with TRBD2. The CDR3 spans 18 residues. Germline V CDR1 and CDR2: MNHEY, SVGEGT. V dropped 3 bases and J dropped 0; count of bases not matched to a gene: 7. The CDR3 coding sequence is TGTGCCAGCAGTTATCTAACTAGCGGAGTCTCTGGGGCCAACGTCCTGACTTTC. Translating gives CASSYLTSGVSGANVLTF.

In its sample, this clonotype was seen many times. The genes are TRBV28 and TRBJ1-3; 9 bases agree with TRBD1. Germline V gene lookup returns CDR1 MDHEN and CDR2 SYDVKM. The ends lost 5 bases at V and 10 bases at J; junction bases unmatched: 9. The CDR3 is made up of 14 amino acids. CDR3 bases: TGTGCCAGCAGTCCCCGGGACAGGGAGTTGACCATATATTTT. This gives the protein CASSPRDRELTIYF.

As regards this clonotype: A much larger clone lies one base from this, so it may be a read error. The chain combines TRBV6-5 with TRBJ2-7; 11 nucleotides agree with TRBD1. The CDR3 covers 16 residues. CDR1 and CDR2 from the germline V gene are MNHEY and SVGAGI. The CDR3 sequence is CASSYTRTGGAGEQNF. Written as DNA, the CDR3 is TGTGCCAGCAGTTACACCCGGACAGGGGGCGCGGGAGAGCAGAACTTC.

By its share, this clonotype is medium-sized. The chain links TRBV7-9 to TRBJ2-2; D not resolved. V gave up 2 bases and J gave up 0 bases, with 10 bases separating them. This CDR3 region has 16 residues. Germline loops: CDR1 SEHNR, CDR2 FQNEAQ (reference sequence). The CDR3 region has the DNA TGTGCCAGCAGCTTACGATTAGGTGCGAACACCGGGGAGCTGTTTTTT. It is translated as CASSLRLGANTGELFF.

The CDR3 region has the DNA TGTGCCAGCAGACTAATAAGGAGGAGCACTGAAGCTTTCTTT. Translation gives CASRLIRRSTEAFF. This chain uses TRBV13 with TRBJ1-1; D uncertain. V lost 6 bases to trimming and J lost 4 bases, with 15 bases between them. Per the germline V gene, CDR1 is PRHDT and CDR2 is FYEKMQ (reference sequence). The CDR3 has 14 residues.

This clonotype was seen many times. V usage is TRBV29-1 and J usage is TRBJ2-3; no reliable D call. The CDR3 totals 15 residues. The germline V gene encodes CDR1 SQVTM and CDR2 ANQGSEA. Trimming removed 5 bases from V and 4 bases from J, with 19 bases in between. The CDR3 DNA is TGCAGCGTTTATGACCTCAGAGAGGCCCCAGATACGCAGTATTTT. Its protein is CSVYDLREAPDTQYF.

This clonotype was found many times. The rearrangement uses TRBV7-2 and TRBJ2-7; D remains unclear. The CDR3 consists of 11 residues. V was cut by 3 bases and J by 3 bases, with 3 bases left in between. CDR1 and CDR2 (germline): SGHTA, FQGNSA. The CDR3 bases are TGTGCCAGCAGCTTGCGCTACGAGCAGTACTTC. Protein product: CASSLRYEQYF.

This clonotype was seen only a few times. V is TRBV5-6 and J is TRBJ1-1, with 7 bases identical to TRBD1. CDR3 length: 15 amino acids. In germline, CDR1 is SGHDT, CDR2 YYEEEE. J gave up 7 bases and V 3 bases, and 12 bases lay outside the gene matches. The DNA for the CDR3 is TGTGCCAGCAGCTGCGGGACAGACCCTAGGAGTGAAGCTTTCTTT. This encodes CASSCGTDPRSEAFF.

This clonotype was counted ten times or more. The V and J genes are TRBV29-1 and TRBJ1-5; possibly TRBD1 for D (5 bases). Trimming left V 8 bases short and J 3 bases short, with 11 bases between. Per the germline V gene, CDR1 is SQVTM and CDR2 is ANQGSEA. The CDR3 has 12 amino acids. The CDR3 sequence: CSYGGINQPQHF. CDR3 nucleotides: TGCAGCTATGGGGGAATCAATCAGCCCCAGCATTTT.

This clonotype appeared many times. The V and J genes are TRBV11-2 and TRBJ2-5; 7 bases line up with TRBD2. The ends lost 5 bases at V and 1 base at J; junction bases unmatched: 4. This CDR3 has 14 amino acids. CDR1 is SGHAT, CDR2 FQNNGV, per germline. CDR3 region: CASSRTSVQETQYF. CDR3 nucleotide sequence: TGTGCCAGCAGCCGCACTAGCGTCCAAGAGACCCAGTACTTC.

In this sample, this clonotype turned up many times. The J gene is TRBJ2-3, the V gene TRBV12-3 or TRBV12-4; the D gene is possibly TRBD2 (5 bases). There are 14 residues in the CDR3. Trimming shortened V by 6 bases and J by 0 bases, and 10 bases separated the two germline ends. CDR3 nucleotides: TGTGCCAGCAGCCCGGGGTACAGCACAGATACGCAGTATTTT. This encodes CASSPGYSTDTQYF.

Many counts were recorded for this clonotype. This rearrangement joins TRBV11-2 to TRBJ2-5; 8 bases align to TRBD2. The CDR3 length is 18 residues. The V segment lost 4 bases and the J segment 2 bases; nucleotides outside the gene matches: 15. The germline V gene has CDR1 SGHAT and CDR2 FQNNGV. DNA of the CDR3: TGTGCCAGCAGCTCTAGGGGGAAATCGGGGGGGCCGCAAGAGACCCAGTACTTC. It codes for CASSSRGKSGGPQETQYF. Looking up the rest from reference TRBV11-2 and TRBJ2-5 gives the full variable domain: EAGVAQSPRYKIIEKRQSVAFWCNPISGHATLYWYQQILGQGPKLLIQFQNNGVVDDSQLPKDRFSAERLKGVDSTLKIQPAKLEDSAVYLCASSSRGKSGGPQETQYFGPGTRLLVL.

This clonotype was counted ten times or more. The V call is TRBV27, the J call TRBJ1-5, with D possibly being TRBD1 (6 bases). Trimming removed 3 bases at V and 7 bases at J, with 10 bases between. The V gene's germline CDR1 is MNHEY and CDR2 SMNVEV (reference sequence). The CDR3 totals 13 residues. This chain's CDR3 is CASSLTGSQPQHF. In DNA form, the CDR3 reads TGTGCCAGCAGTTTGACAGGCTCACAGCCCCAGCATTTT.

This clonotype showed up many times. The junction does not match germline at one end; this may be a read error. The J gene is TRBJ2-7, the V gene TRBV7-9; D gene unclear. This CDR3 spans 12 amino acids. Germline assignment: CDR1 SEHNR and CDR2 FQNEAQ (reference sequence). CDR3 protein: CASSSQPYEQYF. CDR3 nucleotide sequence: TGCGCCAGCAGTTCACAGCCCTACGAGCAGTACTTC.

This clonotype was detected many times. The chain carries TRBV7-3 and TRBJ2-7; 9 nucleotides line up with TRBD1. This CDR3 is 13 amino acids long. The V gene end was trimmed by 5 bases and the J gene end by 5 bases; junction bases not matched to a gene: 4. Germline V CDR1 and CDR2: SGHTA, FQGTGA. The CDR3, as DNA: TGTGCCAGCAGCGCCACAGGGGGCCACGAGCAGTACTTC. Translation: CASSATGGHEQYF.

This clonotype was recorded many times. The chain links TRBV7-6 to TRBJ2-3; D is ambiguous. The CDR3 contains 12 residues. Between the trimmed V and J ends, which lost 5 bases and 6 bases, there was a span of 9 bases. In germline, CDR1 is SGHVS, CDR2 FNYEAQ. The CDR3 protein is CASSRHGDTQYF. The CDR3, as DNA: TGTGCCAGCAGCCGCCACGGGGATACGCAGTATTTT.

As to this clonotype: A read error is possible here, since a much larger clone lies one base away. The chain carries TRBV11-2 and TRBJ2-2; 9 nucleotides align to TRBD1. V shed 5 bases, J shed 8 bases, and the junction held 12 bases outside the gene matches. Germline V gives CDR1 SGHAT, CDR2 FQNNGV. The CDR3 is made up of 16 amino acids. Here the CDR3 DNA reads TGTGCCAGCAGCGCTTACAGGGGGCAAGGAAGAGGGGAGCTGTTTTTT. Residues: CASSAYRGQGRGELFF.

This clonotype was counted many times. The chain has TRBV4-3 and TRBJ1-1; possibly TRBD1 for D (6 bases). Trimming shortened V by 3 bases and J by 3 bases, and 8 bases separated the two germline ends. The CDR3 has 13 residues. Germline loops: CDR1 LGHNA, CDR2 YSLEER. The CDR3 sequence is CASSQGGHTEAFF. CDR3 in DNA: TGCGCCAGCAGCCAGGGGGGGCACACTGAAGCTTTCTTT.

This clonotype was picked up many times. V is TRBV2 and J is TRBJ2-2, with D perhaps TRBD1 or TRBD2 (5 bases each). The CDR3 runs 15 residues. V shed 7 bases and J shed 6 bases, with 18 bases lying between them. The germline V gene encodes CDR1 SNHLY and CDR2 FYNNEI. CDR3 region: CASKTGTHYPGELFF. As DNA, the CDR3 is TGTGCCAGCAAGACCGGGACCCACTACCCCGGGGAGCTGTTTTTT.

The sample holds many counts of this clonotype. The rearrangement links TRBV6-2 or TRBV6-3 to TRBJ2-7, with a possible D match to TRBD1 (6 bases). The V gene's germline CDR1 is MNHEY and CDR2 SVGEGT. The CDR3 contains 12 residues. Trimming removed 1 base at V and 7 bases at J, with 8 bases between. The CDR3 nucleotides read TGTGCCAGCAGTTACTGGGGACAAGAGCAGTACTTC. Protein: CASSYWGQEQYF.

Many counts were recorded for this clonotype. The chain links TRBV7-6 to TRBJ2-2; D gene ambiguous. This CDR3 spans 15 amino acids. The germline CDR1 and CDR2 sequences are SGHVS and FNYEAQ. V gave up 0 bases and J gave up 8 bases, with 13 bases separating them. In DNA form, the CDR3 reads TGTGCCAGCAGCTTAGCGGCCCCTTTGGCAGGGGAGCTGTTTTTT. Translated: CASSLAAPLAGELFF.

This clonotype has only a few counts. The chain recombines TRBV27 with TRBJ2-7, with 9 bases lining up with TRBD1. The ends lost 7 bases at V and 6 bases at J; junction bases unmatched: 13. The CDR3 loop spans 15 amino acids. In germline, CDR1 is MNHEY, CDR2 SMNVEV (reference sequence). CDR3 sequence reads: CASNPTGTGSREQYF. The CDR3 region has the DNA TGTGCCAGCAATCCGACCGGGACAGGGAGTCGCGAGCAGTACTTC.

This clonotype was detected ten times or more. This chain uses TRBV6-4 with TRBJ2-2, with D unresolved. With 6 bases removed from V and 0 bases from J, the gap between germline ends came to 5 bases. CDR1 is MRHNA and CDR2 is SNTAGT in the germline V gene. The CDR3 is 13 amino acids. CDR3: CASSAANTGELFF. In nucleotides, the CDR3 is TGTGCCAGCAGCGCGGCGAACACCGGGGAGCTGTTTTTT.

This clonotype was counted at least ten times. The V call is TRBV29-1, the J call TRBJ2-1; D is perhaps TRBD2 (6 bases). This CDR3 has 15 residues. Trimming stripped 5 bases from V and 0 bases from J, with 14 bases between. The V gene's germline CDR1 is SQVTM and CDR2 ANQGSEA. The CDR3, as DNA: TGCAGCGTTCTCGCTCGGGACTTCTCCTACAATGAGCAGTTCTTC. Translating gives CSVLARDFSYNEQFF.